The T cell receptor beta chain under discussion was sequenced for a study of CD8+CD57+ T cells in acquired aplastic anemia. Overall study: Each DNA sample taken from sorted CD4+ and CD8+ cells came to around 2.9 ug on average.

V was clipped by 1 base and J by 3 bases, with 16 bases between them. CDR1 and CDR2 from the germline V gene are MNHNS and SASEGT. CDR3 size: 17 residues. The sequenced patients had an expansion of CD8+CD57+ cells seen by flow cytometry. Severe acquired aplastic anemia was diagnosed in all patients. TCR beta VDJ combinations and CDR3 sequences were profiled from genomic DNA. TCRdb used MiXCR to reprocess the reads, holding one entry per CDR3 protein. Among 450,000 to 600,000 distinct CDR3 sequences, more than 25% were seen once, and the ten largest hold less than 1%. Sequencing was done on a sample of sorted CD4+, CD8+, or CD8+CD57+ T cells (not recorded which) from PBMCs. The receptor comes from a human donor with aplastic anemia. V usage is TRBV6-1 and J usage is TRBJ1-3, with unresolved D. In DNA form, the CDR3 reads TGTGCCAGCAGTGAAGAAGAACAGCGCGTCCATGGAAACACCATATATTTT. Translation gives CASSEEEQRVHGNTIYF.